A single sample is the source of the 27 T cell receptor beta chains below, sequenced in a study of read filtering for tumor transcriptome and immune sequencing. The library was built from around 400 ng RNA with molecular barcoded adaptors for alpha/delta and beta/gamma chains. Each CDR3 protein gets one entry after TCRdb re-called the reads with MiXCR. The profile covers around 65,000 distinct CDR3 sequences, with roughly 19% appearing a single time and around 9.9% taken by the ten largest. The sample comprised a population of CD138-negative cells sorted from bone marrow. Receptors were obtained from a donor older than 35 with multiple myeloma.

This clonotype was found many times. The V gene is TRBV11-2, the J gene TRBJ2-3; the D gene is possibly TRBD2 (6 bases). Deletions cut 3 bases from V and 0 bases from J, with 22 bases between. Germline CDR1 and CDR2: SGHAT and FQNNGV. This CDR3 contains 19 residues. CDR3 in DNA: TGTGCCAGCAGCTTTACTTCCGTCCTGACGGGGGATAGCACAGATACGCAGTATTTT. It codes for CASSFTSVLTGDSTDTQYF.

This clonotype was seen ten or more times. The CDR3 sequence is CASSLAGSITEAFF. The CDR3 DNA sequence: TGCGCCAGCAGCTTGGCCGGCAGTATCACTGAAGCTTTCTTT. V usage is TRBV5-1 and J usage is TRBJ1-1; D unresolved. Germline V CDR1 and CDR2: SGHRS, YFSETQ. Deletions cut 0 bases from V and 4 bases from J, with 10 bases between. The CDR3 spans 14 residues. Using reference TRBV5-1 and TRBJ1-1 for the parts outside the CDR3, the full variable domain is KAGVTQTPRYLIKTRGQQVTLSCSPISGHRSVSWYQQTPGQGLQFLFEYFSETQRNKGNFPGRFSGRQFSNSRSEMNVSTLELGDSALYLCASSLAGSITEAFFGQGTRLTVV.

This clonotype was detected many times. The chain recombines TRBV14 with TRBJ2-7; possible D gene TRBD1, 6 bases. The germline CDR1 and CDR2 sequences are SGHDN and FVKESK. V was clipped by 5 bases and J by 1 base, with 15 bases between them. The CDR3 contains 15 residues. CDR3 sequence reads: CASSETPGASYEQYF. The CDR3 coding sequence is TGTGCCAGCAGCGAGACCCCAGGGGCTTCCTACGAGCAGTACTTC.

This clonotype was observed at least ten times. The V call is TRBV5-4, the J call TRBJ2-2, with 8 bases matching TRBD1. From germline, CDR1 is SGHNT and CDR2 YYREEE (reference sequence). The J segment lost 0 bases and the V segment lost 2 bases, leaving 3 bases of the junction unmatched. There are 16 residues in the CDR3. The CDR3 coding sequence is TGTGCCAGCAGCTTCTACAGGGGGGCGAACACCGGGGAGCTGTTTTTT. It specifies CASSFYRGANTGELFF. Full variable domain (missing parts from reference TRBV5-4 and TRBJ2-2): ETGVTQSPTHLIKTRGQQVTLRCSSQSGHNTVSWYQQALGQGPQFIFQYYREEENGRGNFPPRFSGLQFPNYSSELNVNALELDDSALYLCASSFYRGANTGELFFGEGSRLTVL.

Ten or more counts support this clonotype. The chain uses TRBV20-1 and TRBJ1-5, with D tentatively TRBD1 (5 bases). V lost 1 base, J lost 6 bases, and 13 bases lay in between. The germline CDR1 and CDR2 sequences are DFQATT and SNEGSKA (reference sequence). This CDR3 is 14 amino acids long. The CDR3 DNA reads TGCAGTGCTAGAGGCCTGGATAGGGGTCAGCCCCAGCATTTT. Translating it yields CSARGLDRGQPQHF.

This clonotype has a count of ten or more. The chain carries TRBV10-2 and TRBJ2-5; maybe TRBD2 (6 bases). CDR1 and CDR2 from the germline V gene are WSHSY and SAAADI. The CDR3 spans 13 residues. V gave up 8 bases and J gave up 5 bases, with 15 bases separating them. The DNA for the CDR3 is TGCGCCAGCGGATGGGGGGAGATGGAGACCCAGTACTTC. Residues: CASGWGEMETQYF.

This clonotype is deemed medium-sized. The chain has TRBV20-1 and TRBJ2-1; TRBD2 might be the D (6 bases). CDR1 and CDR2 (germline): DFQATT, SNEGSKA (reference sequence). Trimming cost V 6 bases and J 3 bases, with 15 bases left between them. The CDR3 has 14 residues. This chain's CDR3 is CSATRQDYYNEQFF. The CDR3 DNA is TGCAGTGCCACCAGGCAGGACTACTACAATGAGCAGTTCTTC.

This clonotype was counted at least ten times. The chain combines TRBV29-1 with TRBJ2-1, with 11 bases identical to TRBD2. Looked up from germline, CDR1 is SQVTM and CDR2 is ANQGSEA. This CDR3 has 16 residues. V lost 3 bases, J lost 0 bases, and 4 bases stayed unmatched. This chain's CDR3 is CSVDGLAGGSYNEQFF. The CDR3 DNA is TGCAGCGTTGATGGCCTAGCGGGGGGCTCCTACAATGAGCAGTTCTTC.

This clonotype was seen only a few times. The genes are TRBV6-1 and TRBJ2-1, with D uncertain. CDR3 length equals 11 residues. Looked up from germline, CDR1 is MNHNS and CDR2 is SASEGT. Trimming took off 7 bases at V and 4 bases at J, with 5 bases between the two ends. CDR3 sequence (DNA): TGTGCCAGCAAAGCGTACAATGAGCAGTTCTTC. Encoded protein: CASKAYNEQFF.

A remark on this clonotype: A much larger clone is a single base away; this may be a read error. DNA for the CDR3: TGCAGTGCTAGAGATTGGGGACCCGGTATCGAGCAGTACTTC. Protein sequence: CSARDWGPGIEQYF. V is TRBV20-1 and J is TRBJ2-7; possibly TRBD1 or TRBD2 for D (5 bases each). The CDR3 is made up of 14 amino acids. CDR1 and CDR2 from the germline V gene are DFQATT and SNEGSKA (reference sequence). V dropped 0 bases and J dropped 6 bases, with 15 bases sitting between them.

The table lists this clonotype with many counts. This rearrangement joins TRBV14 to TRBJ2-1, with 7 bases lining up with TRBD1. Germline V gene data show CDR1 as SGHDN and CDR2 as FVKESK. The CDR3 extends over 16 amino acids. J was trimmed by 4 bases and V by 2 bases; bases with no gene match: 8. The CDR3 sequence is CASSQSTGVQYNEQFF. The CDR3, as DNA: TGTGCCAGCAGCCAATCTACAGGGGTCCAATACAATGAGCAGTTCTTC.

In regard to this clonotype: The CDR3 does not end in the conserved phenylalanine or tryptophan, so this is likely a read error. This sequence joins TRBV4-1 and TRBJ1-6; 8 nucleotides agree with TRBD1. Germline CDR1 is MGHRA and CDR2 is YSYEKL. After removal of 0 bases from V and 10 bases from J, the junction contained 8 bases not matched to a gene. The CDR3 consists of 16 residues. CDR3 sequence: CASSQDSGGKGSPLHL. Written as DNA, the CDR3 is TGCGCCAGCAGCCAAGACTCAGGGGGCAAGGGATCACCCCTCCACCTT.

On this clonotype itself: The junction and the germline gene differ at one end; a read error may be behind it. The chain joins TRBV2 to TRBJ2-1; 10 positions agree with TRBD2. CDR3 length: 15 residues. The germline V gene has CDR1 SNHLY and CDR2 FYNNEI. The CDR3 spells CASRSLAGPRNDQFF. The CDR3 nucleotides are TGTGCCAGCAGGTCACTAGCGGGACCCCGGAATGACCAGTTCTTC.

This clonotype came up many times. This sequence joins TRBV20-1 and TRBJ2-1, with 8 bases lining up with TRBD2. Germline V gives CDR1 DFQATT, CDR2 SNEGSKA (reference sequence). The CDR3 contains 17 residues. With V trimmed by 0 bases and J by 2 bases, 9 bases remained unmatched. The DNA of the CDR3 is TGCAGTGCTAGAGATCCGGGGAGGACTAGCCCCTACAATGAGCAGTTCTTC. Its translation: CSARDPGRTSPYNEQFF.

This clonotype was observed many times. The chain employs TRBV20-1 and TRBJ2-3; D possibly corresponds to TRBD2 (6 bases). Germline V gives CDR1 DFQATT, CDR2 SNEGSKA (reference sequence). This CDR3 comprises 14 residues. The germline V and J ends were trimmed by 3 bases and 2 bases, with 12 bases remaining between them. The CDR3 DNA follows: TGCAGTGCTAGCCGGGACTCCTTCACAGATACGCAGTATTTT. It yields the protein CSASRDSFTDTQYF.

This clonotype was picked up many times. This chain joins TRBV9 and TRBJ1-6; D is ambiguous. V shed 3 bases and J shed 9 bases, with 10 bases lying between them. The CDR3 runs to 13 residues. Germline V CDR1 and CDR2: SGDLS, YYNGEE. CDR3 nucleotides: TGTGCCAGCAGCGCCGGCGTGAGTTCACCCCTCCACTTT. It is translated as CASSAGVSSPLHF.

This rearrangement joins TRBV11-2 to TRBJ2-7; 12 nucleotides align to TRBD2. The germline gives CDR1 SGHAT, CDR2 FQNNGV. CDR3 size: 14 residues. V shed 6 bases, J shed 7 bases, and the junction held 7 bases outside the gene matches. CDR3 sequence: CASSGLAGRGEQYF. In DNA, the CDR3 is TGTGCCAGCAGTGGACTAGCGGGGCGAGGGGAGCAGTACTTC.

This clonotype was seen repeatedly, ten times or more. The V call is TRBV5-4, the J call TRBJ2-2; possibly TRBD1 or TRBD2 for D (5 bases each). V dropped 7 bases and J dropped 5 bases, with 18 bases sitting between them. This CDR3 has 15 residues. Germline CDR1 and CDR2: SGHNT and YYREEE (reference sequence). CDR3 protein: CASAFAGARTGELFF. The CDR3 DNA reads as TGTGCCAGCGCCTTCGCCGGGGCGAGGACCGGGGAGCTGTTTTTT.

The sample holds many counts of this clonotype. This chain uses TRBV2 with TRBJ2-1, with TRBD2 matching over 7 bases. Germline-derived CDR1 and CDR2 are SNHLY and FYNNEI. The CDR3 extends over 15 amino acids. Trimming cost V 2 bases and J 8 bases; bases outside gene matches: 9. The CDR3 DNA follows: TGTGCCAGCAGTGAAAGGGCGGGAGCTGGGGATGAGCAGTTCTTC. This gives the protein CASSERAGAGDEQFF.

V is TRBV10-3 and J is TRBJ2-7, with TRBD1 matching over 10 bases. This CDR3 comprises 15 residues. V lost 0 bases, J lost 3 bases, and 2 bases stayed unmatched. Per the germline V gene, CDR1 is ENHRY and CDR2 is SYGVKD. CDR3 region: CAISESRTGGYEQYF. The CDR3 DNA is TGTGCCATCAGTGAGTCGAGGACAGGGGGCTACGAGCAGTACTTC.

As concerns this clonotype: This may be a read error: a much more frequent sequence differs by one nucleotide. The V call is TRBV20-1, the J call TRBJ2-5, with 12 bases matching TRBD2. The CDR3 contains 15 residues. Germline lookup yields CDR1 DFQATT and CDR2 SNEGSKA (reference sequence). The V and J ends lost 4 bases and 7 bases, in that order; junction bases with no gene match: 10. The CDR3 region is CSANPSGGAKGTQYF. The CDR3 DNA sequence: TGCAGTGCTAATCCTAGCGGGGGGGCGAAAGGGACCCAGTACTTC.

This clonotype was counted ten times or more. The chain is built from TRBV28 and TRBJ1-6; 7 bases fit TRBD1. CDR3 length equals 16 residues. CDR1 and CDR2 from the germline V gene are MDHEN and SYDVKM. With V trimmed by 4 bases and J by 0 bases, 3 bases remained unmatched. The CDR3 coding sequence is TGTGCCAGCAGTTGGGACAGCAGCTCCTATAATTCACCCCTCCACTTT. Translation gives CASSWDSSSYNSPLHF. The variable domain in full, completed from reference TRBV28 and TRBJ1-6, reads DVKVTQSSRYLVKRTGEKVFLECVQDMDHENMFWYRQDPGLGLRLIYFSYDVKMKEKGDIPEGYSVSREKKERFSLILESASTNQTSMYLCASSWDSSSYNSPLHFGNGTRLTVT.

This clonotype was detected ten times or more. The J gene is TRBJ2-3, the V gene TRBV5-1, with D perhaps TRBD1 (5 bases). Germline CDR1 is SGHRS and CDR2 is YFSETQ. This CDR3 spans 13 amino acids. Trimming took off 2 bases at V and 2 bases at J, with 6 bases between the two ends. The CDR3 loop is CASSFRATDTQYF. DNA of the CDR3: TGCGCCAGCAGCTTCAGGGCCACAGATACGCAGTATTTT.

This clonotype was seen many times. CDR3 residues: CASSLARDRVSKNIQYF. Written as DNA, the CDR3 is TGTGCCAGCAGCTTAGCCCGGGACAGGGTTTCCAAAAACATTCAGTACTTC. The chain uses TRBV7-8 and TRBJ2-4; TRBD1 agrees at 9 bases. The CDR3 totals 17 residues. After removal of 0 bases from V and 2 bases from J, the junction contained 5 bases not matched to a gene. Germline V lookup: CDR1 SGHVS, CDR2 FQNEAQ.

This clonotype was detected ten times or more. An end of the junction does not agree with germline; a read error may underlie this. This chain links TRBV7-7 with TRBJ2-1; D ambiguous. This CDR3 has 13 amino acids. From germline, CDR1 is SSHAT and CDR2 FNYEAQ (reference sequence). The CDR3 loop reads CASSLSGSNEQFF. The CDR3 nucleotides are TGTGCTAGCAGCTTGTCCGGGTCCAATGAGCAGTTCTTC.

This clonotype was observed many times. The rearrangement uses TRBV27 and TRBJ2-7; D call uncertain. This CDR3 has 13 residues. The germline V gene has CDR1 MNHEY and CDR2 SMNVEV (reference sequence). V gave up 3 bases and J gave up 4 bases, with 10 bases separating them. The CDR3: CASSFEGGYEQYF. CDR3 coding DNA: TGTGCCAGCAGTTTTGAAGGCGGATACGAGCAGTACTTC.

By its share, this clonotype is medium-sized. The chain is built from TRBV29-1 and TRBJ2-1, with D perhaps assigned TRBD1 or TRBD2 (5 bases each). The CDR3 totals 12 residues. Trimming took off 6 bases at V and 5 bases at J, with 11 bases between the two ends. The germline V gene has CDR1 SQVTM and CDR2 ANQGSEA. The CDR3 reads CSVTGLNNEQFF. CDR3 DNA: TGCAGCGTCACGGGGCTCAACAATGAGCAGTTCTTC.